Following are 13 T cell receptor beta chains from one sample sequenced in a study of patients and donors after allogeneic stem cell transplantation. Via MiXCR, TCRdb re-called the RT-PCR reads, giving one row per CDR3 protein. The repertoire holds some 880,000 distinct CDR3 sequences, with about a sixth as singletons. Sequenced material: blood, either unsorted or a sorted T cell fraction (not recorded which). Source of these receptors: a human donor who was either an allogeneic HSCT recipient or a stem cell or donor lymphocyte infusion donor (not recorded which). It is not recorded whose cells these are; they may come from a transplant donor.

The CDR3 loop is CASSFHHTLAGGSTDTQYF. DNA for the CDR3: TGTGCCAGCAGCTTCCACCACACCTTAGCGGGGGGAAGCACAGATACGCAGTATTTT. The chain employs TRBV11-2 and TRBJ2-3; 10 nucleotides agree with TRBD2. The germline V gene has CDR1 SGHAT and CDR2 FQNNGV. The CDR3 consists of 19 residues. V shed 3 bases and J 0 bases; nucleotides not matched to a gene: 12.

The V call is TRBV5-1, the J call TRBJ1-1, with unresolved D. Germline CDR1 is SGHRS and CDR2 is YFSETQ. The CDR3 extends over 16 amino acids. Trimming stripped 4 bases from V and 1 base from J, with 17 bases between. Here the CDR3 reads CASSLPGGRPNTEAFF. The CDR3 bases are TGCGCCAGCAGCCTCCCAGGTGGACGGCCGAACACTGAAGCTTTCTTT.

This clonotype showed up just a few times. The J gene is TRBJ2-2, the V gene TRBV12-3 or TRBV12-4, with 16 bases matching TRBD2. V was clipped by 4 bases and J by 5 bases; unmatched bases: 7. The CDR3 has 18 residues. This CDR3 reads CASSYSGLAGGKTGELFF. The CDR3 nucleotides are TGTGCCAGCAGTTATTCGGGACTAGCGGGGGGGAAGACCGGGGAGCTGTTTTTT.

The rearrangement links TRBV7-2 to TRBJ2-3; D is possibly TRBD1 or TRBD2 (6 bases each). Germline V lookup: CDR1 SGHTA, CDR2 FQGNSA. V lost 3 bases and J lost 8, with 18 bases in between. CDR3 size: 15 residues. CDR3 sequence (DNA): TGTGCCAGCAGCTTGGGGGGCAGGATGGTAGCTACGCAGTATTTT. It translates to CASSLGGRMVATQYF.

CDR3 sequence reads: CASSWRDRSYEQYF. The CDR3 DNA is TGTGCCAGCAGCTGGAGGGACAGGTCCTACGAGCAGTACTTC. The V call is TRBV13, the J call TRBJ2-7, with 8 bases lining up with TRBD1. CDR3 length: 14 amino acids. J was trimmed by 1 base and V by 4 bases; bases with no gene match: 3. From germline, CDR1 is PRHDT and CDR2 FYEKMQ (reference sequence). Supplemented by reference TRBV13 and TRBJ2-7, the full variable domain reads AAGVIQSPRHLIKEKRETATLKCYPIPRHDTVYWYQQGPGQDPQFLISFYEKMQSDKGSIPDRFSAQQFSDYHSELNMSSLELGDSALYFCASSWRDRSYEQYFGPGTRLTVT.

This chain links TRBV9 with TRBJ1-4; D possibly corresponds to TRBD1 (6 bases). CDR3 length: 14 residues. Looked up from germline, CDR1 is SGDLS and CDR2 is YYNGEE. Trimming stripped 2 bases from V and 6 bases from J, with 11 bases between. The CDR3 DNA is TGTGCCAGCAGCGTTAACCCAGGGGATGAAAAACTGTTTTTT. As protein: CASSVNPGDEKLFF.

This clonotype was seen a few times. This chain links TRBV10-3 with TRBJ2-7; TRBD2 is a possible D gene (5 bases). The CDR3 is 13 residues long. V lost 0 bases and J 5 bases, leaving 8 bases between the germline ends. Germline values: CDR1 ENHRY, CDR2 SYGVKD. CDR3 loop: CAISESRVNEQYF. In DNA form, the CDR3 reads TGTGCCATCAGTGAGTCGCGGGTTAACGAGCAGTACTTC.

This chain links TRBV27 with TRBJ2-3; 7 bases align to TRBD1. Germline-derived CDR1 and CDR2 are MNHEY and SMNVEV (reference sequence). After removal of 6 bases from V and 2 bases from J, the junction contained 8 bases not matched to a gene. The CDR3 has 15 amino acids. Here the CDR3 reads CASRRGQTPTDTQYF. The CDR3 nucleotides read TGTGCCAGCAGACGGGGACAGACACCCACAGATACGCAGTATTTT.

J is TRBJ2-2 and V is TRBV7-9; 7 bases align to TRBD2. This CDR3 is 17 amino acids long. The germline CDR1 and CDR2 sequences are SEHNR and FQNEAQ (reference sequence). DNA for the CDR3: TGTGTCCTGCGGGAGACCTCGGGGAACGAGGGCACCGGGGAGCTGTTTTTT. Translated: CVLRETSGNEGTGELFF.

This clonotype came up many times. V is TRBV12-3 or TRBV12-4 and J is TRBJ1-5; D gene ambiguous. The CDR3 loop spans 12 amino acids. With 3 bases removed from V and 2 bases from J, the gap between germline ends came to 2 bases. CDR3 region: CASSFGNQPQHF. The CDR3 region has the DNA TGTGCCAGCAGTTTTGGCAATCAGCCCCAGCATTTT.

The CDR3 here is CASSPTSGSDTQYF. CDR3 bases: TGTGCCAGCAGTCCGACTAGTGGGTCAGATACGCAGTATTTT. This chain uses TRBV27 with TRBJ2-3, with D perhaps TRBD2 (6 bases). The CDR3 sequence is 14 residues long. Trimming left V 5 bases short and J 4 bases short, with 13 bases between. Germline values: CDR1 MNHEY, CDR2 SMNVEV (reference sequence).

This chain connects TRBV7-2 to TRBJ2-3; possibly TRBD1 or TRBD2 for D (5 bases each). Germline lookup yields CDR1 SGHTA and CDR2 FQGNSA. The CDR3 has 14 residues. Trimming stripped 4 bases from V and 11 bases from J, with 19 bases between. The CDR3 DNA follows: TGTGCCAGCAGCTCACGACGGGACCTCCCCGAGCAGTATTTT. It codes for CASSSRRDLPEQYF.

The gene calls are TRBV7-9 and TRBJ2-7, with 12 bases fitting TRBD1. Germline V gives CDR1 SEHNR, CDR2 FQNEAQ (reference sequence). With V trimmed by 3 bases and J by 7 bases, 13 bases remained unmatched. The CDR3 contains 17 residues. The CDR3 coding sequence is TGTGCCAGCAGCTTCTTCCCGGGGACAGGGGGCTCTAGAGAGCAGTACTTC. Protein sequence: CASSFFPGTGGSREQYF.